This T cell receptor (beta chain) was recovered during a study of stem cell transplantation in POMP-related autoinflammatory disease. Findings and limits, study-wide: Patients with PRAID showed a restricted number of unique TRB V-J gene pairings. A trend toward lower repertoire diversity and greater clonality appeared in every analyzed T-cell subset of PRAID patients.

About this clone itself: Its cognate antigen is unknown.

Clones were sequenced by immunoSEQ multiplex PCR, and TCRdb holds only the in-frame ones, with some missing. The sample has roughly 28,000 clones; roughly four fifths are singletons. Germline lookup yields CDR1 SQVTM and CDR2 ANQGSEA. The CDR3 is 16 amino acids. The V gene lost 6 bases and the J gene lost 3 bases, with 20 bases spanning the gap. PRAID featured immunodeficiency plus autoinflammation. The sequenced sample was CD4+ T cells from PBMCs, obtained before stem cell transplantation. This chain uses TRBV29-1 with TRBJ2-2; TRBD1 or TRBD2 may be the D gene (5 bases each). The sequence derives from a human donor with POMP-related autoinflammation and immune dysregulation (PRAID). The CDR3 loop is CSVRKKTGTYTGELFF. The CDR3 DNA sequence: TGCAGCGTCAGGAAAAAAACCGGGACGTACACCGGGGAGCTGTTTTTT.